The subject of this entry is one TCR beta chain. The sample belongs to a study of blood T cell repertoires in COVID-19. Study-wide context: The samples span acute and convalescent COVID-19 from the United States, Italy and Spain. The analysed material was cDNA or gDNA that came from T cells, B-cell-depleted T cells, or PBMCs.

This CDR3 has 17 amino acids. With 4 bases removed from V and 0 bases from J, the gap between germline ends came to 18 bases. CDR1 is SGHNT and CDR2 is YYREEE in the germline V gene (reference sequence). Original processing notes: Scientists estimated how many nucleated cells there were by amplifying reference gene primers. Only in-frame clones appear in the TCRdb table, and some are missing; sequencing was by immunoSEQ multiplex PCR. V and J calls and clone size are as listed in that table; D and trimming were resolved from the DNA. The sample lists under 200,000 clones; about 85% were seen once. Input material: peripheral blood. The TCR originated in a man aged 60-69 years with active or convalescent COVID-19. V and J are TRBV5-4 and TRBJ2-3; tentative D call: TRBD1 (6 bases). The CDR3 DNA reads TGTGCCAGCAGCCCAGGGGTTGGGGGCCCAAGCACAGATACGCAGTATTTT. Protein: CASSPGVGGPSTDTQYF.